These 25 T cell receptor beta chains originate from one sample sequenced in a study of CXCR3-negative and CXCR3-positive naive CD8 T cells. UMI-tagged TRB cDNA libraries were built via 5' RACE. Reanalyzing the 5' RACE reads, TCRdb keeps one entry per CDR3 protein, without DNA. The sample table sets out 75,000 to 100,000 distinct CDR3 sequences. Specimen: naive CXCR3- CD8+ T cells from blood. The subset is: CD45RO-CCR7+CD27+CD95- naive CD8+ T cells lacking CXCR3 (TNR3-). All receptors derive from a human donor in good health. Some clones in this sample may be carry-over from other donors' samples.

This sequence joins TRBV15 and TRBJ2-3. CDR1 is LNHNV, CDR2 YYDKDF, per germline (reference sequence). CDR3 length: 17 residues. The chain's CDR3 is CATSREVVLASTDTQYF.

The chain carries TRBV12-3 or TRBV12-4 and TRBJ2-7. The CDR3 extends over 12 amino acids. The CDR3 here is CASSPRPYEQYF.

V and J are TRBV5-1 and TRBJ1-1; TCRdb reports TRBD1, a call that lacks DNA to check it against. The CDR3 is made up of 17 amino acids. Germline-derived CDR1 and CDR2 are SGHRS and YFSETQ. CDR3 region: CASSLEGQLGLDTEAFF. Using reference TRBV5-1 and TRBJ1-1 for the parts outside the CDR3, the full variable domain is KAGVTQTPRYLIKTRGQQVTLSCSPISGHRSVSWYQQTPGQGLQFLFEYFSETQRNKGNFPGRFSGRQFSNSRSEMNVSTLELGDSALYLCASSLEGQLGLDTEAFFGQGTRLTVV.

The V gene is TRBV19, the J gene TRBJ2-1. The CDR3 is made up of 15 amino acids. Germline V lookup: CDR1 LNHDA, CDR2 SQIVND (reference sequence). The CDR3 here is CASGISGSSYNEQFF.

The rearrangement uses TRBV27 and TRBJ2-7; the TRBD2 assignment by TCRdb is unverifiable without DNA. The CDR3 extends over 14 amino acids. The germline gives CDR1 MNHEY, CDR2 SMNVEV (reference sequence). CDR3 sequence: CASSLVAGVGEQYF.

The rearrangement uses TRBV18 and TRBJ2-5; the TCRdb D gene call, TRBD2, has no DNA to confirm it. From germline, CDR1 is KGHSH and CDR2 LQKENI. The CDR3 is made up of 18 amino acids. The CDR3 here is CASSPSSWAGTEGETQYF.

The chain uses TRBV15 and TRBJ2-1; absent DNA, TCRdb's TRBD2 call cannot be checked. The germline V gene has CDR1 LNHNV and CDR2 YYDKDF (reference sequence). This CDR3 comprises 16 residues. This CDR3 reads CATSPSSGSSYNEQFF. Filled out from reference TRBV15 and TRBJ2-1, the complete variable domain reads DAMVIQNPRYQVTQFGKPVTLSCSQTLNHNVMYWYQQKSSQAPKLLFHYYDKDFNNEADTPDNFQSRRPNTSFCFLDIRSPGLGDTAMYLCATSPSSGSSYNEQFFGPGTRLTVL.

The rearrangement links TRBV29-1 to TRBJ2-5. CDR3 size: 12 residues. CDR1 and CDR2 from the germline V gene are SQVTM and ANQGSEA. The CDR3 region is CSVLTGQETQYF. The full variable domain, its missing parts supplied by reference TRBV29-1 and TRBJ2-5, is SAVISQKPSRDICQRGTSLTIQCQVDSQVTMMFWYRQQPGQSLTLIATANQGSEATYESGFVIDKFPISRPNLTFSTLTVSNMSPEDSSIYLCSVLTGQETQYFGPGTRLLVL.

CDR3 protein: CATSIRTEAFF. The rearrangement uses TRBV25-1 and TRBJ1-1. The length of the CDR3 is 11 residues. Germline V gene sequence: CDR1 MGHDK, CDR2 SYGVNS.

The V gene is TRBV5-5, the J gene TRBJ2-5; TCRdb outputs TRBD2, but without DNA this stays unchecked. CDR3 length: 13 amino acids. CDR1 is SGHKS, CDR2 YYEKEE, per germline (reference sequence). The CDR3 spells CASSLAGRETQYF.

V gene TRBV3-1 combines with J gene TRBJ2-4; the D gene TCRdb calls, TRBD2, cannot be checked with no DNA. Germline CDR1 reads LGHDT; CDR2 reads YNNKEL (reference sequence). The CDR3 is 20 residues long. This chain's CDR3 is CASSQMLGTGTLEAKNIQYF.

The rearrangement uses TRBV14 and TRBJ1-1. Germline V gene lookup returns CDR1 SGHDN and CDR2 FVKESK. This CDR3 is built from 12 residues. The CDR3 sequence is CASSQVGTEAFF.

The V gene is TRBV11-3, the J gene TRBJ1-1; TCRdb gives TRBD1 as the D gene, but with no DNA this cannot be confirmed. Germline CDR1 reads SGHNT; CDR2 reads YENEEA. The CDR3 runs 22 residues. The chain's CDR3 is CASSLESLMRGKGGLMNTEAFF. The whole variable domain, remainder taken from reference TRBV11-3 and TRBJ1-1, is EAGVVQSPRYKIIEKKQPVAFWCNPISGHNTLYWYLQNLGQGPELLIRYENEEAVDDSQLPKDRFSAERLKGVDSTLKIQPAELGDSAVYLCASSLESLMRGKGGLMNTEAFFGQGTRLTVV.

This chain connects TRBV4-3 to TRBJ2-1. Per germline, CDR1 LGHNA and CDR2 YSLEER. The length of the CDR3 is 11 residues. The CDR3 loop reads CASSQGHKQFF.

The rearrangement links TRBV5-1 to TRBJ1-5. This CDR3 has 13 amino acids. Germline V gene lookup returns CDR1 SGHRS and CDR2 YFSETQ. CDR3 loop: CASSLTPNQPQHF.

The V gene is TRBV7-9, the J gene TRBJ2-5; TCRdb's D call of TRBD2 is untestable without DNA. Germline-derived CDR1 and CDR2 are SEHNR and FQNEAQ (reference sequence). The CDR3 is made up of 17 amino acids. CDR3 sequence: CASSPEETSSEQETQYF.

This chain connects TRBV29-1 to TRBJ2-7; TCRdb calls TRBD1, which cannot be checked without DNA. Germline CDR1 SQVTM, CDR2 ANQGSEA. The CDR3 covers 11 residues. The CDR3 is CSAWGGNEQYF.

This chain joins TRBV10-1 and TRBJ1-6. The CDR3 contains 16 residues. The V gene's germline CDR1 is WNHNN and CDR2 SYGVQD (reference sequence). The CDR3 protein is CASSESTDGLNSPLHF.

The chain uses TRBV19 and TRBJ2-1; the TRBD1 assignment by TCRdb is unverifiable without DNA. The length of the CDR3 is 15 residues. CDR1 is LNHDA and CDR2 is SQIVND in the germline V gene (reference sequence). Here the CDR3 reads CASSITGYSYNEQFF.

This chain uses TRBV24-1 with TRBJ2-1; the TCRdb D gene call, TRBD2, has no DNA to confirm it. The CDR3 has 15 residues. CDR1 and CDR2 from the germline V gene are KGHDR and SFDVKD. CDR3 sequence: CATSAHGGGYNEQFF.

The V gene is TRBV29-1, the J gene TRBJ2-3; TCRdb calls TRBD2, which cannot be checked without DNA. CDR3 length: 15 amino acids. CDR1 is SQVTM and CDR2 is ANQGSEA in the germline V gene. The CDR3 spells CSVRRTSGGTDTQYF.

V is TRBV7-6 and J is TRBJ2-5; as DNA is missing, the TRBD1 call by TCRdb cannot be tested. CDR1 and CDR2 from the germline V gene are SGHVS and FNYEAQ. This CDR3 is built from 15 residues. CDR3 sequence reads: CASSLRDRIEETQYF.

The chain employs TRBV12-3 or TRBV12-4 and TRBJ2-7; TCRdb's assignment of TRBD1 cannot be checked, as there is no DNA. CDR3 length: 14 residues. CDR3: CASSPEHRGHEQYF.

This chain connects TRBV7-2 to TRBJ2-7. This CDR3 region has 13 residues. Germline CDR1 and CDR2: SGHTA and FQGNSA. CDR3 sequence: CASSSVPTYEQYF.

This rearrangement joins TRBV14 to TRBJ2-1. Germline assignment: CDR1 SGHDN and CDR2 FVKESK. The CDR3 runs to 14 residues. The CDR3 protein is CASSHTGSYNEQFF.